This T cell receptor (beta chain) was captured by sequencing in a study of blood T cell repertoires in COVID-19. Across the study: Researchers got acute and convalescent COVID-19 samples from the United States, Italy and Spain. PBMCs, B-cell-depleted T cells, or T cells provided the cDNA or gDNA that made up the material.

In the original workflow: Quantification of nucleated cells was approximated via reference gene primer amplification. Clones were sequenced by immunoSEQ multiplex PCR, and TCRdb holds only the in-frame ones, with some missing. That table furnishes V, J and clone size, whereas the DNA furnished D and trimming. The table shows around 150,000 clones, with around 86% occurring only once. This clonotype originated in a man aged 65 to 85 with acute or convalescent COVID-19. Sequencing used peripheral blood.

The DNA for the CDR3 is TGTGCCAGTAGTAGCGGGGGCTGGACCGGGGAGCTGTTTTTT. Its translation is CASSSGGWTGELFF. The chain combines TRBV19 with TRBJ2-2; D perhaps matches TRBD2 (7 bases). Germline V gene data show CDR1 as LNHDA and CDR2 as SQIVND (reference sequence). V lost 4 bases and J 5 bases, leaving 11 bases between the germline ends. This CDR3 has 14 amino acids.